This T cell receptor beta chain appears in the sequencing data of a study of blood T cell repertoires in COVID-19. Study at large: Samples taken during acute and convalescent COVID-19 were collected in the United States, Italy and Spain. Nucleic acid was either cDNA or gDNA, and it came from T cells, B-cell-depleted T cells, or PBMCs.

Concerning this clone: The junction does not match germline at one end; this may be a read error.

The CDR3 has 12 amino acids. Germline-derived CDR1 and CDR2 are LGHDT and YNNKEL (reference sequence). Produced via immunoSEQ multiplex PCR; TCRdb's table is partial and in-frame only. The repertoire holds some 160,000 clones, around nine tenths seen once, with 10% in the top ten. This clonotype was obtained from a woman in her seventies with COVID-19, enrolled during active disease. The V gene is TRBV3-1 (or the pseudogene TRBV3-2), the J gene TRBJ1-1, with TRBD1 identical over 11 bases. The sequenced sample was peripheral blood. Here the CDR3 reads CASFPGQGVMIF. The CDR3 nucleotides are TGTGCCAGCTTTCCGGGACAGGGGGTTATGATCTTT.